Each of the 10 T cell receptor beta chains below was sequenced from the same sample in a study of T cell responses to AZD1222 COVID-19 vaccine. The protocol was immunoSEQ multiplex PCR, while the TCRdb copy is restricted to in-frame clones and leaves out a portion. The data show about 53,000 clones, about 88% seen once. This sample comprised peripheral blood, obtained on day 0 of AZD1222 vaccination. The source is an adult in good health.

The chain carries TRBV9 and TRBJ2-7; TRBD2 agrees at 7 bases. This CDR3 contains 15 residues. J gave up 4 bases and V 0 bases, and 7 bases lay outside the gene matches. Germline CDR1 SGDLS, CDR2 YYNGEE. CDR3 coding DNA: TGTGCCAGCAGCGTAGAAGCCTCCGGGGGGTACGAGCAGTACTTC. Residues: CASSVEASGGYEQYF. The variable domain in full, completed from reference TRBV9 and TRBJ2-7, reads DSGVTQTPKHLITATGQRVTLRCSPRSGDLSVYWYQQSLDQGLQFLIQYYNGEERAKGNILERFSAQQFPDLHSELNLSSLELGDSALYFCASSVEASGGYEQYFGPGTRLTVT.

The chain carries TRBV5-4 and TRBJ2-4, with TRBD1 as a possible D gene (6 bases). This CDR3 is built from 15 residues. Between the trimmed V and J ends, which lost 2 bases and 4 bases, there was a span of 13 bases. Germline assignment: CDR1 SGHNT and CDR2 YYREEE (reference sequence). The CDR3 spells CASSFYSRGKNIQYF. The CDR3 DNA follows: TGTGCCAGCAGCTTTTATTCCAGGGGAAAAAACATTCAGTACTTC.

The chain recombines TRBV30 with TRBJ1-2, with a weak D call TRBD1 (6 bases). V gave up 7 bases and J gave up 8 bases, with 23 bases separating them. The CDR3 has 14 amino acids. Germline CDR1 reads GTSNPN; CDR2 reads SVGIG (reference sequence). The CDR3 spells CASTKSGAGGGYTF. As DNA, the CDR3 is TGTGCCTCAACGAAGTCAGGGGCCGGAGGAGGCTACACCTTC.

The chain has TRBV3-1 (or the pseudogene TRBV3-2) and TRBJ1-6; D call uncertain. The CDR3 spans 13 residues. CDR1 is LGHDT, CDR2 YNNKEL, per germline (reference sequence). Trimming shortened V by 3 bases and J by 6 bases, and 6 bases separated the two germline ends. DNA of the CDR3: TGTGCCAGCAGCCACCAGTCTAATTCACCCCTCCACTTT. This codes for CASSHQSNSPLHF.

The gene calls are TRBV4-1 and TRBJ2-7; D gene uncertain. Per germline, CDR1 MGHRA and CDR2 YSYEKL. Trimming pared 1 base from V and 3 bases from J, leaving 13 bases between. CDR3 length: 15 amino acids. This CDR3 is CASSQVSGQNYEQYF. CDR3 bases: TGCGCCAGCAGCCAAGTCTCAGGTCAGAACTACGAGCAGTACTTC.

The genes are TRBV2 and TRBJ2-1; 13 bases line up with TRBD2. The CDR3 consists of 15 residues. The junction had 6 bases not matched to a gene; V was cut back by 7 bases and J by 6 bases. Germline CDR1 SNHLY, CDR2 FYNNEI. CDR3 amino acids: CASTRGTSGTNEQFF. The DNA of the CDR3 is TGTGCCAGCACCAGGGGGACTAGCGGGACCAATGAGCAGTTCTTC.

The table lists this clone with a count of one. CDR3 nucleotides: TGTGCCAGCTCACCACGACAGGACTATGGCTACACCTTC. Its translation: CASSPRQDYGYTF. This sequence joins TRBV18 and TRBJ1-2; D may be TRBD1 (6 bases). The CDR3 covers 13 residues. V was cut by 1 base and J by 3 bases, with 6 bases left in between. The germline CDR1 and CDR2 sequences are KGHSH and LQKENI.

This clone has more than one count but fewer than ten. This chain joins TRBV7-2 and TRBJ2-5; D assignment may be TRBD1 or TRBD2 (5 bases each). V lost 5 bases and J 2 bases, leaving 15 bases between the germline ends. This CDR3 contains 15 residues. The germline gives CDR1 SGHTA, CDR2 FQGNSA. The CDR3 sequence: CASSLATGQQETQYF. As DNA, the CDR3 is TGTGCCAGCAGCCTCGCGACGGGGCAACAAGAGACCCAGTACTTC.

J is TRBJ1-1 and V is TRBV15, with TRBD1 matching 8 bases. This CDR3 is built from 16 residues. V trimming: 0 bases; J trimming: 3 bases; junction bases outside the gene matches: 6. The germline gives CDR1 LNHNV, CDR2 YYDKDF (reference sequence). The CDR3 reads CATSRDRPGGHTEAFF. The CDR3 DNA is TGTGCCACCAGCAGAGATCGACCAGGGGGCCACACTGAAGCTTTCTTT.

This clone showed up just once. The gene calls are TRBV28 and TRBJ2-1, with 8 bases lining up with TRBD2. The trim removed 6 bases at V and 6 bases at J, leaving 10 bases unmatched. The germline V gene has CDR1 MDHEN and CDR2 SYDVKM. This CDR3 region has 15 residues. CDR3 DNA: TGTGCCAGCAGCACAGCGGGAGTTGGAATCAATGAGCAGTTCTTC. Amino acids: CASSTAGVGINEQFF. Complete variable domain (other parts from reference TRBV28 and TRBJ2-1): DVKVTQSSRYLVKRTGEKVFLECVQDMDHENMFWYRQDPGLGLRLIYFSYDVKMKEKGDIPEGYSVSREKKERFSLILESASTNQTSMYLCASSTAGVGINEQFFGPGTRLTVL.